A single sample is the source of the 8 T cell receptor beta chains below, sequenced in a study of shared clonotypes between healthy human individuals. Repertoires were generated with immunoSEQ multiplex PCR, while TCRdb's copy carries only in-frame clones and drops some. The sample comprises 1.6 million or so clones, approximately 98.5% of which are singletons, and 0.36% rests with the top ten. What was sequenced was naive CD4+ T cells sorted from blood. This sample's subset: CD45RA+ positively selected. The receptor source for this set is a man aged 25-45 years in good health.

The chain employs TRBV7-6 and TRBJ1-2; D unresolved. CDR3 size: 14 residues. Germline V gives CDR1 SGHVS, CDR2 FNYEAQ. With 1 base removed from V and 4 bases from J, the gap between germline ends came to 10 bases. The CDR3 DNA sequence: TGTGCCAGCAGCTTAGGCCAGCTCGGCTATGGCTACACCTTC. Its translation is CASSLGQLGYGYTF. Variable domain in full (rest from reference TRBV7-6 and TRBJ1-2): GAGVSQSPRYKVTKRGQDVALRCDPISGHVSLYWYRQALGQGPEFLTYFNYEAQQDKSGLPNDRFSAERPEGSISTLTIQRTEQRDSAMYRCASSLGQLGYGYTFGSGTRLTVV.

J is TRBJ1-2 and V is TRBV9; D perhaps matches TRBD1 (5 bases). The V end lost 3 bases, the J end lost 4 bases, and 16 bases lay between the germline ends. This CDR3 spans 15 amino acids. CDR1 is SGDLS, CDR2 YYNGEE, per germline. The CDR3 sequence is CASSAGPKAFYGYTF. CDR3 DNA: TGTGCCAGCAGCGCGGGACCGAAGGCTTTCTATGGCTACACCTTC.

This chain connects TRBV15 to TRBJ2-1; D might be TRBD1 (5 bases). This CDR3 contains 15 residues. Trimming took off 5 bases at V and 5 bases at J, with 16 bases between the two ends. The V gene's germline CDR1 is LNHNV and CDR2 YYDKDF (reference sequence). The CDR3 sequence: CATSVNRISHNEQFF. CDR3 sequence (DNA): TGTGCCACCAGCGTTAACAGGATTAGTCACAATGAGCAGTTCTTC.

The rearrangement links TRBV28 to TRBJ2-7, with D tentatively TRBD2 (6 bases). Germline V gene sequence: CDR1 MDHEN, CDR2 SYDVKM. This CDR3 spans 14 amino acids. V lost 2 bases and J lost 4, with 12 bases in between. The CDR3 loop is CASSLPGDRYEQYF. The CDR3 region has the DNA TGTGCCAGCAGTTTACCGGGAGACCGATACGAGCAGTACTTC.

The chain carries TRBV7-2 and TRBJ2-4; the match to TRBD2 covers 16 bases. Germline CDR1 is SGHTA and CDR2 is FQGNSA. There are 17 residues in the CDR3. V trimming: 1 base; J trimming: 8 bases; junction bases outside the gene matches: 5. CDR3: CASSLVGLAGGGDIQYF. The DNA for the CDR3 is TGTGCCAGCAGCTTAGTGGGACTAGCGGGAGGGGGAGACATTCAGTACTTC.

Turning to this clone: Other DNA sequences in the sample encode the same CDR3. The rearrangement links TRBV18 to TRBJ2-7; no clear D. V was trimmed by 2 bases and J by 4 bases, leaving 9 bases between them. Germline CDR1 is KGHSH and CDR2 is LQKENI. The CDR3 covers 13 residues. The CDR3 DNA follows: TGTGCCAGCTCACCAAACAGCCTATACGAGCAGTACTTC. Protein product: CASSPNSLYEQYF. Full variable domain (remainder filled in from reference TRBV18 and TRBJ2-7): NAGVMQNPRHLVRRRGQEARLRCSPMKGHSHVYWYRQLPEEGLKFMVYLQKENIIDESGMPKERFSAEFPKEGPSILRIQQVVRGDSAAYFCASSPNSLYEQYFGPGTRLTVT.

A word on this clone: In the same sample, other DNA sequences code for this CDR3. CDR3 sequence: CASSLGQGNYGYTF. The DNA for the CDR3 is TGTGCCAGCAGCCTGGGACAGGGAAACTATGGCTACACCTTC. The genes are TRBV7-8 and TRBJ1-2; the match to TRBD1 covers 9 bases. This CDR3 has 14 residues. Germline V lookup: CDR1 SGHVS, CDR2 FQNEAQ. The V gene end was trimmed by 5 bases and the J gene end by 2 bases; junction bases not matched to a gene: 3.

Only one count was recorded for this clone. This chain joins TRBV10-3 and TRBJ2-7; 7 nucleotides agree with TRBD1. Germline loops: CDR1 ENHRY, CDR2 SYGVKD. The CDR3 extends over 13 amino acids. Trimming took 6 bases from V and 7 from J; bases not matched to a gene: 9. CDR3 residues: CAIRWDRREEQYF. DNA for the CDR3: TGTGCCATCAGATGGGACAGACGGGAAGAGCAGTACTTC.